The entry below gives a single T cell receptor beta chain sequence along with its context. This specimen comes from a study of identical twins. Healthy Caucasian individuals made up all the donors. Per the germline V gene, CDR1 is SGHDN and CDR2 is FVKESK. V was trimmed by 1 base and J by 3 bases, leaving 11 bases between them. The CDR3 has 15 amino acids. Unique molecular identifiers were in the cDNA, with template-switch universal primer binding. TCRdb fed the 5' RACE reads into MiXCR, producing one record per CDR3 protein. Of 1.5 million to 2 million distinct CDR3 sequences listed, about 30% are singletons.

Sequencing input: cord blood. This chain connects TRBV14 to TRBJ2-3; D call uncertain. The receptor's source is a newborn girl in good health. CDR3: CASSQVGATTDTQYF. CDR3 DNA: TGTGCCAGCAGCCAAGTAGGAGCAACGACAGATACGCAGTATTTT.